Listed below are T cell receptor beta chains from one sample, sequenced in a study of T cell repertoires in cytomegalovirus infection. TCRdb reprocessed the reads via MiXCR and lists one record per CDR3 protein. The sample lists around 550,000 distinct CDR3 sequences; around 27% were seen once. Source material: PBMCs. All receptors come from a human donor in good health (CMV status not recorded). Some clones in this sample may be carry-over from other donors' samples. Each CDR3 is given with its conserved first and last residue. Fields, in order: D gene, clone size, V gene, J gene, CDR3 protein, CDR3 DNA. D genes are given only for firm matches. Clone size is given for some rows only: seen once, a few or many times, or a class if the clone is expanded.

TRBD1	NA	TRBV11-3	TRBJ2-3	CASSRGTANTDTQYF	TGTGCCAGCAGCCGAGGGACAGCTAACACAGATACGCAGTATTTT
NA	many	TRBV7-2	TRBJ2-7	CASSAGRGPMHEQYF	TGTGCCAGCAGCGCCGGACGTGGTCCCATGCACGAGCAGTACTTC
TRBD1	NA	TRBV18	TRBJ1-5	CASSARGESNQPQHF	TGTGCCAGCTCGGCCAGGGGGGAAAGCAATCAGCCCCAGCATTTT
NA	NA	TRBV7-9	TRBJ2-7	CASSPEDSDAIYEQYF	TGTGCCAGCAGCCCAGAGGACAGCGACGCTATCTACGAGCAGTACTTC
TRBD1	NA	TRBV19	TRBJ2-4	CASSIGQGRDIQYF	TGTGCCAGTAGTATCGGACAGGGGAGGGACATTCAGTACTTC
NA	many	TRBV7-6	TRBJ1-1	CASSPDGYGQNTEAFF	TGTGCCAGCAGCCCTGACGGCTATGGCCAGAACACTGAAGCTTTCTTT
NA	NA	TRBV3-1	TRBJ2-5	CASSRRGFWAEETQYF	TGTGCCAGCAGCCGCCGAGGGTTTTGGGCGGAGGAGACCCAGTACTTC
TRBD2	NA	TRBV5-1	TRBJ2-7	CASSSGLAGGFSYEQYF	TGCGCCAGCAGCTCGGGACTAGCGGGAGGCTTCTCCTACGAGCAGTACTTC
TRBD2	many	TRBV7-8	TRBJ2-5	CASSSGTSGRNGETQYF	TGTGCCAGCAGCTCAGGGACTAGCGGGAGGAATGGTGAGACCCAGTACTTC
NA	NA	TRBV28	TRBJ2-5	CASSLSLEETQYF	TGTGCCAGCAGTTTATCCCTGGAGGAGACCCAGTACTTC
NA	NA	TRBV11-3	TRBJ2-1	CASSLDIRYFYNEQFF	TGTGCCAGCAGCTTAGATATCCGGTATTTCTACAATGAGCAGTTCTTC
TRBD2	NA	TRBV28	TRBJ2-5	CASKGLAGGQETQYF	TGTGCCTCAAAAGGACTAGCGGGAGGCCAAGAGACCCAGTACTTC
NA	NA	TRBV6-2/TRBV6-3	TRBJ2-6	CASSYGQGHSGANVLTF	TGTGCCAGCAGTTACGGTCAGGGACACTCTGGGGCCAACGTCCTGACTTTC
TRBD1	NA	TRBV18	TRBJ1-2	CASSQTGIYGYTF	TGTGCCAGCTCACAGACAGGGATCTATGGCTACACCTTC
NA	NA	TRBV27	TRBJ1-5	CASARVGSNQPQHF	TGTGCCAGCGCCCGCGTGGGTAGCAATCAGCCCCAGCATTTT
TRBD2	many	TRBV7-9	TRBJ2-3	CASSLVGSGSGTDTQYF	TGTGCCAGCAGCTTAGTTGGTAGCGGGAGCGGCACAGATACGCAGTATTTT
NA	few	TRBV7-2	TRBJ1-5	CASSFWGYNQPQHF	TGTGCCAGCAGCTTTTGGGGGTACAATCAGCCCCAGCATTTT
NA	few	TRBV6-2/TRBV6-3	TRBJ1-3	CATSPLGHNGNTIYF	TGTGCCACAAGCCCCTTGGGACACAACGGAAACACCATATATTTT
NA	NA	TRBV7-2	TRBJ1-5	CASSRRMAGSNQPQHF	TGTGCCAGCAGCCGGAGGATGGCAGGTAGCAATCAGCCCCAGCATTTT
TRBD2	many	TRBV7-2	TRBJ2-2	CASSLTGTTNTGELFF	TGTGCCAGCAGCTTAACCGGGACTACGAACACCGGGGAGCTGTTTTTT
TRBD1	NA	TRBV28	TRBJ2-1	CASSGRGNEQFF	TGTGCCAGCAGCGGCAGGGGGAATGAGCAGTTCTTC
NA	few	TRBV18	TRBJ1-1	CASSPPWSNTEAFF	TGTGCCAGCTCACCACCCTGGTCTAACACTGAAGCTTTCTTT
NA	few	TRBV12-3/TRBV12-4	TRBJ2-6	CASSEGGANVLTF	TGTGCCAGCAGTGAAGGTGGGGCCAACGTCCTGACTTTC
NA	NA	TRBV29-1	TRBJ2-2	CSVELQGQAGELFF	TGCAGCGTTGAACTCCAAGGCCAAGCGGGGGAGCTGTTTTTT
TRBD1	few	TRBV28	TRBJ2-7	CASSWGQIYEQYF	TGTGCCAGCAGCTGGGGACAGATCTACGAGCAGTACTTC
TRBD2	NA	TRBV3-1	TRBJ2-1	CASSFIAGLYNEQFF	TGTGCCAGCAGCTTCATAGCGGGACTCTACAATGAGCAGTTCTTC